The sequence of this T cell receptor beta chain was determined in a study of T-cell memory formation after mild COVID-19. Constant-segment primers and 5'RACE yielded cDNA libraries for TCR alpha and TCR beta, each carrying sample barcodes and UMIs. From the 5' RACE reads, TCRdb called clonotypes with MiXCR, one entry per CDR3 protein. The table has approximately 390,000 distinct CDR3 sequences, more than 15% seen once. Overall study findings and caveats: Clones shrinking between day 15 and 85 showed a balanced CD4/CD8 split, and those that grew later tilted toward CD4+.

The CDR3 is 14 residues long. After removal of 10 bases from V and 2 bases from J, the junction contained 10 bases not matched to a gene. The germline gives CDR1 ENHRY, CDR2 SYGVKD. A word on this clonotype: The antigen is undetermined.

The sequence was collected from a man between 18 and 29 years old who had mild COVID-19 (a few samples of this study predate the infection). Cell type and time point are not known. The source material was PBMCs or a T cell subset sorted from them (not recorded which). V and J are TRBV10-3 and TRBJ2-7; 8 bases line up with TRBD2. CDR3 in DNA: TGTGCCACCGCCCCGGGAGGGGGGGCCTACGAGCAGTACTTC. Translation: CATAPGGGAYEQYF.